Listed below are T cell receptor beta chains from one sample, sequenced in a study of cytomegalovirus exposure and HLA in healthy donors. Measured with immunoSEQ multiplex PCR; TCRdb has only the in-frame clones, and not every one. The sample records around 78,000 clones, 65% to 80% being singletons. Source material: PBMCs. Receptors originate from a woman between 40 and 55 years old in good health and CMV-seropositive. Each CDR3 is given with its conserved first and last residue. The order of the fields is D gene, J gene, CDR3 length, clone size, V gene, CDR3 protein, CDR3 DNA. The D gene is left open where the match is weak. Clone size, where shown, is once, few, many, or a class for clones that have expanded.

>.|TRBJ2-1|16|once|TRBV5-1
CASSLDARGDNNEQFF
TGCGCCAGCAGCTTGGATGCCCGGGGGGACAACAATGAGCAGTTCTTC
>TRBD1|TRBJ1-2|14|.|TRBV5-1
CASSLKGTGSGYPF
TGCGCCAGCAGCTTGAAGGGGACAGGGAGTGGCTACCCCTTC
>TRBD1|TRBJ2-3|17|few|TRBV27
CASSLRDSRLSTDTQYF
TGTGCCAGCAGTTTAAGGGACAGCCGGTTAAGCACAGATACGCAGTATTTT
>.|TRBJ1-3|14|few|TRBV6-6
CASSTSGGENTIYF
TGTGCCAGCAGTACCTCGGGGGGCGAAAACACCATATATTTT
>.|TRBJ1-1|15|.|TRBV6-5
CASSYSWDMNTEAFF
TGTGCCAGCAGTTACTCTTGGGACATGAACACTGAAGCTTTCTTT
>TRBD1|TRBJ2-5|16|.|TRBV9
CASSARGDRSLETQYF
TGTGCCAGCAGCGCGAGAGGGGACAGGTCGTTGGAGACCCAGTACTTC
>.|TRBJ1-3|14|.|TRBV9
CASSLGTLGNTIYF
TGTGCCAGCAGCCTCGGGACACTGGGGAACACCATATATTTT
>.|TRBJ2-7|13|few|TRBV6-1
CASSRTANYEQYF
TGTGCCAGCAGTCGGACAGCGAACTACGAGCAGTACTTC
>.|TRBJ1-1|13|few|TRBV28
CASRLRGFTEAFF
TGTGCCAGCCGACTTAGAGGGTTCACTGAAGCTTTCTTT
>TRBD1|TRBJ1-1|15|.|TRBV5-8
CASSLGTGVGTEAFF
TGTGCCAGCAGCTTGGGGACAGGGGTCGGCACTGAAGCTTTCTTT
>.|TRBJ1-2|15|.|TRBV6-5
CASSYSRVNSNGYPF
TGTGCCAGCAGTTACTCGAGGGTGAACTCCAATGGCTACCCCTTC
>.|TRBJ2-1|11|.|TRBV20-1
CSARKRDEQFF
TGCAGTGCTAGAAAGCGGGATGAGCAGTTCTTC
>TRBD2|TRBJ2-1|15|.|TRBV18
CASSPLTSGNNEQFF
TGTGCCAGCTCACCACTGACTAGCGGTAACAATGAGCAGTTCTTC
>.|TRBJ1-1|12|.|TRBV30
CAGSGGSTEAFF
TGTGCGGGAAGCGGGGGATCCACTGAAGCTTTCTTT
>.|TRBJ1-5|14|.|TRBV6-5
CASSYFCRYQPQHF
TGTGCCAGCAGTTACTTTTGCAGATATCAGCCCCAGCATTTT
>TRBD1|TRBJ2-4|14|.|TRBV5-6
CASSLGTGVNIQYF
TGTGCCAGCAGCCTAGGGACAGGGGTAAACATTCAGTACTTC
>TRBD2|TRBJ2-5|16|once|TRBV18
CASSPQGSGGRETQYF
TGTGCCAGCTCACCACAAGGTAGCGGGGGACGAGAGACCCAGTACTTC
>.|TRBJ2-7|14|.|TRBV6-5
CASRQTGAGDEQYF
TGTGCCAGCAGACAGACAGGTGCCGGGGACGAGCAGTACTTC
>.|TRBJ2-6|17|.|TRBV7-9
CASSVQGKSSGANVLTF
TGTGCCAGCAGCGTCCAGGGTAAGAGCTCTGGGGCCAACGTCCTGACTTTC
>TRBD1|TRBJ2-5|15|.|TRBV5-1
CASSLGQGPQETQYF
TGCGCCAGCAGCTTGGGACAGGGGCCCCAAGAGACCCAGTACTTC
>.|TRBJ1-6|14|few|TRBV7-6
CASSLSQGSSPLHF
TGTGCCAGCAGCTTATCACAGGGATCATCACCCCTCCACTTT
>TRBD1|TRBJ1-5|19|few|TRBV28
CASSLFRPTGQGTRQPQHF
TGTGCCAGCAGTTTATTTAGACCCACGGGACAGGGAACAAGGCAGCCCCAGCATTTT
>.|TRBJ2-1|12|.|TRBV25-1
CASSLTRNEQFF
TGTGCCAGCAGTCTCACACGAAATGAGCAGTTCTTC
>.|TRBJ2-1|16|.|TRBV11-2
CASSPTGRGGWNEQFF
TGTGCCAGCAGCCCGACCGGTAGGGGGGGTTGGAATGAGCAGTTCTTC
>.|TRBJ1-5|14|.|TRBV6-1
CASSEVGSNQPQHF
TGTGCCAGCAGTGAAGTCGGGAGCAATCAGCCCCAGCATTTT
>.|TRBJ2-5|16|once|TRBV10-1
CASSEGAGAGQETQYF
TGCGCCAGCAGTGAAGGCGCAGGGGCCGGCCAAGAGACCCAGTACTTC
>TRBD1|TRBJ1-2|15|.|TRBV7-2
CASSYSGQGAGGYTF
TGTGCCAGCAGCTACTCCGGACAGGGGGCTGGCGGCTACACCTTC
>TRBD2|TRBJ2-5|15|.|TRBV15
CATSERRGAGETQYF
TGTGCCACCAGCGAAAGGCGGGGGGCAGGAGAGACCCAGTACTTC
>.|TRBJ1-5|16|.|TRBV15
CATSMGGTRGYQPQHF
TGTGCCACCAGTATGGGAGGGACGAGGGGTTATCAGCCCCAGCATTTT